This record looks at one T cell receptor (beta chain) sequence and its context. Its matching antigen is unknown. The CDR3 has 13 amino acids. The V gene lost 2 bases and the J gene lost 7 bases, with 9 bases spanning the gap. Germline lookup yields CDR1 SGHTA and CDR2 FQGNSA. These data come from a study of T cell responses to AZD1222 COVID-19 vaccine. Whole-study findings and limits: Researchers report vaccine-associated CD4 TCRs spanning spike, with dominance at 160-218 and 743-854. Per reports, nearly half of all spike-specific TCRs target regions that are unmutated in variants. Females outnumbered males among donors, who were mostly white British; clonal diversity was possibly underestimated.

Produced via immunoSEQ multiplex PCR; TCRdb's table is partial and in-frame only. This sample carries over 50,000 clones, roughly 80% of them seen once, and the ten largest clones take approximately 5.2%. Second-dose intervals near 4 or 12 weeks were combined. This receptor was obtained from an adult who received the AZD1222 COVID-19 vaccine. The V call is TRBV7-2, the J call TRBJ2-1; D remains unclear. The specimen comprised peripheral blood, sampled 28 days after the second AZD1222 dose. The CDR3 loop is CASSLKGRNEQFF. The CDR3 DNA follows: TGTGCCAGCAGCTTAAAGGGAAGGAATGAGCAGTTCTTC.